The rows below give T cell receptor beta chains drawn from one sample of a study of regulatory T cells in long-lasting Graves disease. Via MiXCR, TCRdb re-called the multiplex PCR reads, giving one row per CDR3 protein. The table includes approximately 400,000 distinct CDR3 sequences, over 12% detected once. The sample was also linked to a second study, of T cells in Graves' hyperthyroidism and ophthalmopathy.

This sample comprised peripheral blood mononuclear cells (PBMCs), obtained at new diagnosis, from a patient treated with antithyroid drugs. The receptors originated from a woman aged 40 to 55 with Graves disease. Each CDR3 is given with its conserved first and last residue. The D gene is left open where the match is weak.

cdr3_aa v_call d_call
CASRSLLAGVYEQYF TRBV28 TRBD2
CASRMDRAPYYEQYF TRBV5-1 TRBD1
CASRLRLGSNSNQPQHF TRBV2 -
CASSPGLSGTEAFF TRBV7-9 -
CASSSGPQGANTEAFF TRBV5-1 TRBD1
CASRTGIMNTEAFF TRBV12-3/TRBV12-4 TRBD1
CASSPGQGLITEAFF TRBV19 TRBD1
CASSYRLAGINEQFF TRBV6-9 TRBD2
CASSLSRSGETQYF TRBV28 -
CASSLWTGTGDFSEQFF TRBV28 TRBD1
CASSLSGGYNSPLHF TRBV27 -
CASSPSYSSGELFF TRBV7-3 -
CASSRGGTSYEQYF TRBV6-1 -
CASSLEGTSGNYEQYF TRBV11-3 TRBD2
CASSGLAEDTQYF TRBV18 TRBD2
CASSPPPLGYNEQFF TRBV12-3/TRBV12-4 -
CASSSVPAGSSYEQYF TRBV5-1 -
CAGEKQPQHF TRBV30 -
CASSLYGGGGNNEQFF TRBV27 -
CASSPDRGRAYEQYF TRBV18 TRBD1
CASSPGGLFREQFF TRBV13 -
CASSPTNYEQYF TRBV18 -
CASNRGVYGYTF TRBV6-1 -
CASSIIRTGGLYEQFF TRBV19 TRBD1
CSAWTSGSMNEQFF TRBV20-1 TRBD2
CASSMSVAGAQSSYNEQFF TRBV6-2/TRBV6-3 TRBD2
CASSGGDPSYNEQFF TRBV3-1 TRBD2
CASSQYPTGGENEKLFF TRBV5-1 TRBD1
CATSDFGYYYQPQHF TRBV24-1 -
CASSLEPRGYYNEQFF TRBV27 -
CASSFSASGFLPYNEQFF TRBV12-3/TRBV12-4 TRBD2
CASSESGIPAFF TRBV25-1 -
CAWSADTRTGEQFF TRBV30 TRBD1
CASSSFSGLANEQYF TRBV11-2 TRBD2
CSVVGGSTGELFF TRBV29-1 -
CASSSDRGPNYGYTF TRBV7-3 TRBD1
CASSLLTSGRVYEQFF TRBV28 TRBD2
CASRPAGFDYGYTF TRBV28 -
CASSYPEGDTQYF TRBV6-2/TRBV6-3 -
CASNSTEAFF TRBV27 -
CASSLPNRVANTEAFF TRBV28 -
CASSPPGFSSYEQYF TRBV18 -
CATSYHRTKTAEQYF TRBV15 -
CSVTGTGDSSYNEQFF TRBV29-1 TRBD1
CASSVEPGPTQVQYF TRBV9 -
CASSLASTEPNTEAFF TRBV7-8 -
CAISDRGSAGNTIYF TRBV10-3 -
CASSYPRTNEAFF TRBV7-9 -
CASSPIGGANEKLFF TRBV12-3/TRBV12-4 -
CASSSTVGLRVYNEQFF TRBV7-2 -
CASSGPTGFSYNEQFF TRBV9 -
CASSLDPRPGELFF TRBV11-2 -
CASSFGAGTEAFF TRBV28 -
CATMGLGQLGNEQFF TRBV6-1 TRBD2
CAWSVEGERNQPQHF TRBV30 -